This entry features one TCR beta chain sequence. Trimming at V came to 0 bases and at J to 6 bases, leaving 9 bases not matched to a gene. The CDR3 has 16 residues. CDR1 is LGHNA, CDR2 YSLEER, per germline. The data originate from a study of shared T cell receptors in the human thymus. Clones were read by immunoSEQ multiplex PCR, and TCRdb kept only the in-frame ones, dropping some. Of 540,000 or so clones listed, 75% to 80% are singletons. The same specimen was also included in a second study, on human thymus T cells. Turning to that study: Corrective cardiac surgery supplied the resected thymus tissue. Among thymic and blood repertoires, usage of V and J genes appeared biased. Highly overlapping thymic repertoires among unrelated individuals were reported in related research.

The V gene is TRBV4-3, the J gene TRBJ2-3; 7 nucleotides agree with TRBD2. Sequencing was carried out using thymocytes. The TCR originated in a boy in the first two years of life with a congenital heart defect. This CDR3 is CASSQDRASGEDTQYF. In DNA form, the CDR3 reads TGCGCCAGCAGCCAAGATAGGGCTAGCGGAGAGGATACGCAGTATTTT.